One and the same sample provided the 11 T cell receptor beta chains below, sequenced in a study of immune heterogeneity within non-small cell lung tumors. Template input, which was bulk tumor genomic DNA, totaled 450 to 600 ng per sample. Collection of several biopsies per primary tumor, spaced far apart, took place during surgery. Curative operations were performed on patients who had untreated, newly diagnosed non-small cell lung cancer. TCR beta CDR3 regions came from multiplex PCR with 32 forward V and 13 reverse J primers. TCRdb itself ran the multiplex PCR reads through MiXCR, one entry per CDR3 protein. The sample has 2,000 to 2,500 distinct CDR3 sequences; 25% to 30% are singletons. The sample was lung tumor tissue. These receptors were taken from a man in his 60s with non-small cell lung cancer.

The chain combines TRBV7-9 with TRBJ2-1, with D perhaps matching TRBD1 or TRBD2 (6 bases each). V was trimmed by 5 bases and J by 3 bases, leaving 17 bases between them. The CDR3 totals 16 residues. CDR1 is SEHNR, CDR2 FQNEAQ, per germline (reference sequence). CDR3 in amino acids: CASSPRGAPIYNEQFF. The CDR3 DNA sequence: TGTGCCAGCAGCCCTAGGGGGGCGCCGATCTACAATGAGCAGTTCTTC.

In its sample, this clonotype ranks as medium-sized (0.01 to 0.1%). V usage is TRBV19 and J usage is TRBJ2-3; D may correspond to TRBD1 or TRBD2 (5 bases each). The ends were cut back, 2 bases at V and 2 bases at J, with 8 bases in the middle. Germline V gives CDR1 LNHDA, CDR2 SQIVND (reference sequence). CDR3 length: 14 amino acids. CDR3 sequence (DNA): TGTGCCAGTAGTATACGAGGGACCACAGATACGCAGTATTTT. Protein product: CASSIRGTTDTQYF.

This clonotype was seen more than once but under ten times. The gene calls are TRBV6-1 and TRBJ1-1, with D perhaps TRBD1 (5 bases). The ends were cut back, 6 bases at V and 5 bases at J, with 13 bases in the middle. The CDR3 has 13 residues. Germline CDR1 reads MNHNS; CDR2 reads SASEGT. The CDR3 is CASRAGPGTEAFF. The DNA for the CDR3 is TGTGCCAGCAGGGCGGGGCCAGGGACTGAAGCTTTCTTT.

This clonotype is deemed medium-sized (0.01 to 0.1%). V usage is TRBV12-3 or TRBV12-4 and J usage is TRBJ1-2, with 7 nucleotides matching TRBD1. This CDR3 has 13 residues. The V and J ends lost 1 base and 7 bases, in that order; junction bases with no gene match: 3. The CDR3 spells CASSLGNRGGYTF. CDR3 coding DNA: TGTGCCAGCAGTTTAGGAAACAGGGGTGGCTACACCTTC.

This clonotype is labeled as medium-sized. The chain employs TRBV28 and TRBJ2-2; D remains ambiguous. The CDR3 contains 14 residues. Germline-derived CDR1 and CDR2 are MDHEN and SYDVKM. The V gene lost 5 bases and the J gene lost 4 bases, with 11 bases spanning the gap. CDR3 protein: CASSAYSATGELFF. Written as DNA, the CDR3 is TGTGCCAGCAGTGCCTATTCGGCCACCGGGGAGCTGTTTTTT. The variable domain in full, completed from reference TRBV28 and TRBJ2-2, reads DVKVTQSSRYLVKRTGEKVFLECVQDMDHENMFWYRQDPGLGLRLIYFSYDVKMKEKGDIPEGYSVSREKKERFSLILESASTNQTSMYLCASSAYSATGELFFGEGSRLTVL.

The chain carries TRBV7-2 and TRBJ2-5, with 12 bases matching TRBD2. CDR3 size: 17 residues. CDR1 is SGHTA and CDR2 is FQGNSA in the germline V gene. J gave up 5 bases and V 4 bases, and 11 bases lay outside the gene matches. The CDR3 loop reads CASSSRTSGIMGETQYF. CDR3 bases: TGTGCCAGCAGCTCCAGGACTAGCGGGATAATGGGGGAGACCCAGTACTTC. The whole variable domain, filled in from reference TRBV7-2 and TRBJ2-5, reads GAGVSQSPSNKVTEKGKDVELRCDPISGHTALYWYRQSLGQGLEFLIYFQGNSAPDKSGLPSDRFSAERTGGSVSTLTIQRTQQEDSAVYLCASSSRTSGIMGETQYFGPGTRLLVL.

Worth noting for this clonotype: This may be a read error, as it is one base from a much larger clone. This sequence joins TRBV2 and TRBJ2-7, with TRBD1 matching 7 bases. Germline CDR1 is SNHLY and CDR2 is FYNNEI. The CDR3 spans 13 residues. V trimming: 6 bases; J trimming: 6 bases; junction bases outside the gene matches: 8. CDR3 region: CASRTGLGCEQYF. DNA of the CDR3: TGTGCCAGCAGGACAGGGCTTGGGTGCGAGCAGTACTTC.

The CDR3 sequence is CSARPRDINQPQHF. Here the CDR3 DNA reads TGCAGTGCGAGACCCCGGGACATCAATCAGCCCCAGCATTTT. The V and J genes are TRBV20-1 and TRBJ1-5; TRBD1 might be the D (6 bases). V was trimmed by 6 bases and J by 3 bases, leaving 15 bases between them. Germline values: CDR1 DFQATT, CDR2 SNEGSKA (reference sequence). There are 14 residues in the CDR3.

By share, this clonotype ranks as medium-sized. J is TRBJ2-5 and V is TRBV12-3 or TRBV12-4; the D call may be TRBD1 or TRBD2 (6 bases each). V was pared by 0 bases and J by 4 bases, with 12 bases between. The CDR3 consists of 15 residues. CDR3 coding DNA: TGTGCCAGCAGTTTAGCGAGGGGGGTAGGAGAGACCCAGTACTTC. Residues: CASSLARGVGETQYF.

Only a few counts were recorded for this clonotype. This chain connects TRBV29-1 to TRBJ1-2, with D possibly being TRBD1 (6 bases). Germline CDR1 SQVTM, CDR2 ANQGSEA. This CDR3 has 15 residues. Trimming removed 1 base at V and 4 bases at J, with 16 bases between. The CDR3 here is CSVEADPGDPYGYTF. The DNA for the CDR3 is TGCAGCGTTGAAGCCGACCCAGGGGACCCCTATGGCTACACCTTC.

The chain links TRBV19 to TRBJ2-1; the D is unclear. The length of the CDR3 is 15 residues. V was pared by 0 bases and J by 4 bases, with 10 bases between. Germline CDR1 and CDR2: LNHDA and SQIVND (reference sequence). The CDR3 loop reads CASSIEGSGYNEQFF. The CDR3 DNA reads as TGTGCCAGTAGTATAGAAGGGTCCGGATACAATGAGCAGTTCTTC.